The 21 T cell receptor beta chains reported below all come from one sample, sequenced in a study of blood T cell repertoires in COVID-19. The assay was immunoSEQ multiplex PCR, and TCRdb's table has in-frame clones only and misses some. The table includes fewer than 300,000 clones, 88% detected once. The sequenced sample was peripheral blood. These receptors originate from a woman aged 25 to 39 with acute or convalescent COVID-19.

The V gene is TRBV2, the J gene TRBJ1-2, with 7 positions matching TRBD1. Trimming removed 4 bases from V and 0 bases from J; junction bases left unmatched: 11. The CDR3 loop spans 17 amino acids. Germline-derived CDR1 and CDR2 are SNHLY and FYNNEI. The CDR3 sequence: CASSVLGQSLSNYGYTF. In DNA form, the CDR3 reads TGTGCCAGCAGTGTCCTGGGACAGAGCCTCTCTAACTATGGCTACACCTTC. Combining the CDR3 with reference TRBV2 and TRBJ1-2 gives the whole variable domain EPEVTQTPSHQVTQMGQEVILRCVPISNHLYFYWYRQILGQKVEFLVSFYNNEISEKSEIFDDQFSVERPDGSNFTLKIRSTKLEDSAMYFCASSVLGQSLSNYGYTFGSGTRLTVV.

The rearrangement joins TRBV29-1 to TRBJ1-2; D is unclear. Germline V gene sequence: CDR1 SQVTM, CDR2 ANQGSEA. The V and J ends lost 4 bases and 8 bases respectively, with 17 bases between them. The CDR3 loop spans 13 amino acids. As DNA, the CDR3 is TGCAGCGTTGTAGAGAGAGTCCGCCCGGGCTACACCTTC. Protein product: CSVVERVRPGYTF. Based on the CDR3 plus reference TRBV29-1 and TRBJ1-2, the full variable domain is SAVISQKPSRDICQRGTSLTIQCQVDSQVTMMFWYRQQPGQSLTLIATANQGSEATYESGFVIDKFPISRPNLTFSTLTVSNMSPEDSSIYLCSVVERVRPGYTFGSGTRLTVV.

The chain carries TRBV7-9 and TRBJ1-5, with a tentative D call TRBD1 (6 bases). This CDR3 spans 12 amino acids. Germline-derived CDR1 and CDR2 are SEHNR and FQNEAQ (reference sequence). V gave up 7 bases and J gave up 7 bases, with 11 bases separating them. This CDR3 reads CASTTGPQPQHF. The DNA for the CDR3 is TGTGCCAGCACCACAGGGCCCCAGCCCCAGCATTTT.

V gene TRBV11-3 combines with J gene TRBJ2-7, with D maybe TRBD2 (5 bases). CDR1 and CDR2 (germline): SGHNT, YENEEA. Trimming cost V 5 bases and J 3 bases, with 11 bases left between them. The CDR3 is 13 residues long. CDR3 amino acids: CASSRGRDYEQYF. The CDR3 nucleotides read TGTGCCAGCAGCCGCGGGCGCGACTACGAGCAGTACTTC.

The genes are TRBV7-2 and TRBJ2-1, with D possibly matching TRBD2 (6 bases). CDR3 length: 14 residues. Trimming stripped 6 bases from V and 4 bases from J, with 13 bases between. CDR1 is SGHTA and CDR2 is FQGNSA in the germline V gene. The CDR3 loop is CASSMLARYNEQFF. CDR3 coding DNA: TGTGCCAGCAGTATGCTAGCGAGGTACAATGAGCAGTTCTTC.

The V gene is TRBV3-1 (or the pseudogene TRBV3-2), the J gene TRBJ2-1; D gene unclear. The CDR3 has 17 residues. CDR1 is LGHDT and CDR2 is YNNKEL in the germline V gene (reference sequence). V was clipped by 1 base and J by 0 bases, with 13 bases between them. CDR3 bases: TGTGCCAGCAGCCAAGCTTTTTGGAGTAGCTCCTACAATGAGCAGTTCTTC. Amino acid sequence: CASSQAFWSSSYNEQFF.

This clone was detected once. V is TRBV25-1 and J is TRBJ2-7, with D tentatively TRBD1 (6 bases). CDR3 length: 14 amino acids. Trimming took off 3 bases at V and 7 bases at J, with 16 bases between the two ends. Per germline, CDR1 MGHDK and CDR2 SYGVNS. CDR3 loop: CASSDGQLMGEQYF. CDR3 sequence (DNA): TGTGCCAGCAGTGATGGACAGCTGATGGGAGAGCAGTACTTC.

The CDR3 protein is CASSEFFSATSTDTQYF. Written as DNA, the CDR3 is TGCGCCAGCAGCGAGTTCTTTAGCGCGACTAGCACAGATACGCAGTATTTT. V gene TRBV5-1 combines with J gene TRBJ2-3; tentatively, D is TRBD2 (5 bases). Deletions cut 4 bases from V and 0 bases from J, with 18 bases between. There are 17 residues in the CDR3. The V gene's germline CDR1 is SGHRS and CDR2 YFSETQ. The variable domain in full, with the rest retrieved from reference TRBV5-1 and TRBJ2-3, is KAGVTQTPRYLIKTRGQQVTLSCSPISGHRSVSWYQQTPGQGLQFLFEYFSETQRNKGNFPGRFSGRQFSNSRSEMNVSTLELGDSALYLCASSEFFSATSTDTQYFGPGTRLTVL.

The chain has TRBV5-4 and TRBJ1-3, with 7 bases matching TRBD1. The germline CDR1 and CDR2 sequences are SGHNT and YYREEE (reference sequence). V dropped 7 bases and J dropped 9; count of bases not matched to a gene: 10. This CDR3 is 13 amino acids long. DNA of the CDR3: TGTGCCAGCGGTCTAACAGGGGACGGCACCATATATTTT. This encodes CASGLTGDGTIYF.

The chain carries TRBV6-5 and TRBJ2-1; the match to TRBD2 covers 11 bases. From germline, CDR1 is MNHEY and CDR2 SVGAGI. The trim removed 3 bases at V and 8 bases at J, leaving 6 bases unmatched. This CDR3 region has 15 residues. The CDR3 region is CASSYLGLAGYEQFF. CDR3 sequence (DNA): TGTGCCAGCAGTTATCTCGGACTAGCGGGTTATGAGCAGTTCTTC.

This clone appeared a few times. The chain carries TRBV6-5 and TRBJ2-7; 8 nucleotides line up with TRBD1. From germline, CDR1 is MNHEY and CDR2 SVGAGI. V lost 6 bases and J lost 7; bases outside the gene matches: 5. The CDR3 covers 12 residues. The CDR3 nucleotides are TGTGCCAGCAGGGACAGGGATTGGGAGCAGTACTTC. Amino acids: CASRDRDWEQYF.

The CDR3 loop reads CASTRTGGADTGELFF. Written as DNA, the CDR3 is TGTGCCAGCACACGAACAGGGGGCGCGGACACCGGGGAGCTGTTTTTT. This rearrangement joins TRBV27 to TRBJ2-2; 9 bases agree with TRBD1. The ends lost 7 bases at V and 3 bases at J; junction bases unmatched: 9. CDR3 size: 16 residues. From germline, CDR1 is MNHEY and CDR2 SMNVEV (reference sequence).

The gene calls are TRBV24-1 and TRBJ2-3; D may be TRBD2 (5 bases). CDR1 and CDR2 (germline): KGHDR, SFDVKD. Trimming took off 0 bases at V and 0 bases at J, with 9 bases between the two ends. CDR3 length: 16 amino acids. The CDR3 loop is CATSDLASPSTDTQYF. The CDR3 DNA is TGTGCCACCAGTGATTTGGCTAGCCCTAGCACAGATACGCAGTATTTT.

This chain links TRBV4-3 with TRBJ2-7; 11 nucleotides match TRBD2. This CDR3 has 17 amino acids. J gave up 0 bases and V 0 bases, and 4 bases lay outside the gene matches. The germline gives CDR1 LGHNA, CDR2 YSLEER. CDR3 sequence: CASSQDFTSGSSYEQYF. In DNA, the CDR3 is TGCGCCAGCAGCCAAGATTTCACTAGCGGGAGCTCCTACGAGCAGTACTTC.

This chain joins TRBV19 and TRBJ1-5; maybe TRBD1 (5 bases). V was pared by 3 bases and J by 1 base, with 13 bases between. CDR3 length: 16 amino acids. Per germline, CDR1 LNHDA and CDR2 SQIVND (reference sequence). The CDR3 here is CASSIVPGLSNQPQHF. In DNA form, the CDR3 reads TGTGCCAGTAGTATCGTCCCAGGGTTGAGCAATCAGCCCCAGCATTTT.

The chain employs TRBV11-3 and TRBJ2-5, with 11 bases that match TRBD1. The germline V gene encodes CDR1 SGHNT and CDR2 YENEEA. The V segment lost 2 bases and the J segment 5 bases; nucleotides outside the gene matches: 4. The CDR3 is 15 amino acids. As DNA, the CDR3 is TGTGCCAGCAGCTTACGGGACAGGGGGTGGGAGACCCAGTACTTC. Protein product: CASSLRDRGWETQYF.

V and J are TRBV12-3 or TRBV12-4 and TRBJ1-5; possibly TRBD1 for D (5 bases). The germline V and J ends were trimmed by 2 bases and 7 bases, with 6 bases remaining between them. This CDR3 region has 12 residues. The CDR3 DNA reads TGTGCCAGCAGTTTACAGGGACAGCCCCAGCATTTT. The encoded protein is CASSLQGQPQHF.

The CDR3 nucleotides are TGCGCCAGCAGCTTGGTACTAGCGGGGGCGGATGAGCAGTTCTTC. Its protein is CASSLVLAGADEQFF. J is TRBJ2-1 and V is TRBV5-1; the match to TRBD2 covers 11 bases. CDR1 SGHRS and CDR2 YFSETQ come from the germline V gene. This CDR3 spans 15 amino acids. V dropped 0 bases and J dropped 8; count of bases not matched to a gene: 4.

This clone was detected only once. The V gene is TRBV7-3, the J gene TRBJ2-1, with 8 nucleotides matching TRBD1. The germline CDR1 and CDR2 sequences are SGHTA and FQGTGA. Trimming removed 4 bases from V and 3 bases from J; junction bases left unmatched: 11. The CDR3 contains 17 residues. CDR3 DNA: TGTGCCAGCAGCTCGTCCATGGGACAGGTTTTCTACAATGAGCAGTTCTTC. Translated, it gives CASSSSMGQVFYNEQFF.

The sample holds one count of this clone. The chain combines TRBV4-3 with TRBJ2-7; D might be TRBD1 (6 bases). V dropped 0 bases and J dropped 4 bases, with 13 bases sitting between them. Germline assignment: CDR1 LGHNA and CDR2 YSLEER. The CDR3 is 15 residues long. DNA of the CDR3: TGCGCCAGCAGCCAAGATTCTTGGACAGAATACGAGCAGTACTTC. Translation gives CASSQDSWTEYEQYF.

V and J are TRBV6-2 or TRBV6-3 and TRBJ2-1; D is possibly TRBD1 (6 bases). Deletions cut 6 bases from V and 2 bases from J, with 20 bases between. Germline CDR1 MNHEY, CDR2 SVGEGT. The CDR3 extends over 17 amino acids. CDR3 sequence: CASSRGQPSWPYNEQFF. The CDR3 DNA reads TGTGCCAGCAGCCGAGGACAGCCTAGTTGGCCCTACAATGAGCAGTTCTTC.